These 9 T cell receptor beta chains came from one sample sequenced in a study of shared clonotypes between healthy human individuals. Profiled with immunoSEQ multiplex PCR; TCRdb holds only in-frame clones, not every one. Of about 120,000 clones in the sample, roughly 70% were seen once. Sequenced sample: memory CD8+ T cells sorted from blood. Subset described: CD45RO+ cells pooled with CCR7-negative TemRA cells. These receptors all stem from a woman in her thirties in good health.

This clone was picked up a small number of times. The chain joins TRBV27 to TRBJ2-1; 11 bases are a match to TRBD1. Germline assignment: CDR1 MNHEY and CDR2 SMNVEV (reference sequence). CDR3 length: 15 amino acids. V lost 2 bases and J lost 7; bases outside the gene matches: 4. The CDR3 DNA is TGTGCCAGCAGTTTAGGGACAGGGGGATTAAATGAGCAGTTCTTC. Translation gives CASSLGTGGLNEQFF.

The table lists this clone with a few counts. The rearrangement links TRBV19 to TRBJ2-2; tentative D call: TRBD2 (7 bases). There are 18 residues in the CDR3. V dropped 7 bases and J dropped 0 bases, with 21 bases sitting between them. Germline V gene data show CDR1 as LNHDA and CDR2 as SQIVND (reference sequence). For the CDR3, the DNA is TGTGCCAGTACCTTGGGGGGGCTAGCGGAGTCGAACACCGGGGAGCTGTTTTTT. This encodes CASTLGGLAESNTGELFF.

The table lists this clone with many counts. The V call is TRBV6-4, the J call TRBJ2-1; 8 bases match TRBD2. V dropped 2 bases and J dropped 9; count of bases not matched to a gene: 9. This CDR3 is built from 15 residues. Looked up from germline, CDR1 is MRHNA and CDR2 is SNTAGT. As DNA, the CDR3 is TGTGCCAGCAGTGACCGAGCGGGAGATATGAGTGAGCAGTTCTTC. This translates into CASSDRAGDMSEQFF.

This clone was counted between two and nine times. The V and J genes are TRBV10-1 and TRBJ2-3, with D unclear. The V end was cut by 2 bases, the J end by 1 base, with 10 bases between. The CDR3 runs to 15 residues. Per germline, CDR1 WNHNN and CDR2 SYGVQD (reference sequence). CDR3 sequence: CASSETPSGTDTQYF. The CDR3, as DNA: TGCGCCAGCAGTGAGACTCCCTCGGGCACAGATACGCAGTATTTT.

The chain links TRBV11-2 to TRBJ1-1; no reliable D call. The CDR3 totals 11 residues. V was shortened by 3 bases and J by 9 bases, with 8 bases between the two germline ends. Germline V gene lookup returns CDR1 SGHAT and CDR2 FQNNGV. CDR3 loop: CASSFGDKAFF. The CDR3 nucleotides are TGTGCCAGCAGCTTCGGAGATAAAGCTTTCTTT.

The genes are TRBV6-1 and TRBJ2-7; TRBD1 matches at 9 bases. V was pared by 10 bases and J by 1 base, with 11 bases of the junction left unmatched. This CDR3 is 15 amino acids long. CDR1 is MNHNS, CDR2 SASEGT, per germline. CDR3 region: CATGRGTGISYEQYF. Written as DNA, the CDR3 is TGTGCCACCGGACGGGGGACAGGGATATCCTACGAGCAGTACTTC.

The gene calls are TRBV25-1 and TRBJ2-5, with D tentatively TRBD1 or TRBD2 (5 bases each). V lost 4 bases, J lost 2 bases, and 11 bases lay in between. The CDR3 runs to 14 residues. Germline loops: CDR1 MGHDK, CDR2 SYGVNS. This CDR3 reads CASSGRDGQETQYF. As DNA, the CDR3 is TGTGCCAGCAGTGGCCGGGACGGTCAAGAGACCCAGTACTTC.

The chain links TRBV6-1 to TRBJ2-5, with a tentative D call TRBD2 (6 bases). CDR1 MNHNS and CDR2 SASEGT come from the germline V gene. The ends were cut back, 4 bases at V and 1 base at J, with 16 bases in the middle. The CDR3 length is 16 residues. In nucleotides, the CDR3 is TGTGCCAGCAGTGCTCCGCCGGGACTTCTCCAAGAGACCCAGTACTTC. It is translated as CASSAPPGLLQETQYF.

The chain links TRBV6-6 to TRBJ1-1; no reliable D call. Trimming cost V 0 bases and J 0 bases, with 8 bases left between them. Germline V gives CDR1 MNHNY, CDR2 SVGAGI (reference sequence). This CDR3 contains 15 residues. In nucleotides, the CDR3 is TGTGCCAGCAGTTACTCCTGGGCGGTGAACACTGAAGCTTTCTTT. As protein: CASSYSWAVNTEAFF.